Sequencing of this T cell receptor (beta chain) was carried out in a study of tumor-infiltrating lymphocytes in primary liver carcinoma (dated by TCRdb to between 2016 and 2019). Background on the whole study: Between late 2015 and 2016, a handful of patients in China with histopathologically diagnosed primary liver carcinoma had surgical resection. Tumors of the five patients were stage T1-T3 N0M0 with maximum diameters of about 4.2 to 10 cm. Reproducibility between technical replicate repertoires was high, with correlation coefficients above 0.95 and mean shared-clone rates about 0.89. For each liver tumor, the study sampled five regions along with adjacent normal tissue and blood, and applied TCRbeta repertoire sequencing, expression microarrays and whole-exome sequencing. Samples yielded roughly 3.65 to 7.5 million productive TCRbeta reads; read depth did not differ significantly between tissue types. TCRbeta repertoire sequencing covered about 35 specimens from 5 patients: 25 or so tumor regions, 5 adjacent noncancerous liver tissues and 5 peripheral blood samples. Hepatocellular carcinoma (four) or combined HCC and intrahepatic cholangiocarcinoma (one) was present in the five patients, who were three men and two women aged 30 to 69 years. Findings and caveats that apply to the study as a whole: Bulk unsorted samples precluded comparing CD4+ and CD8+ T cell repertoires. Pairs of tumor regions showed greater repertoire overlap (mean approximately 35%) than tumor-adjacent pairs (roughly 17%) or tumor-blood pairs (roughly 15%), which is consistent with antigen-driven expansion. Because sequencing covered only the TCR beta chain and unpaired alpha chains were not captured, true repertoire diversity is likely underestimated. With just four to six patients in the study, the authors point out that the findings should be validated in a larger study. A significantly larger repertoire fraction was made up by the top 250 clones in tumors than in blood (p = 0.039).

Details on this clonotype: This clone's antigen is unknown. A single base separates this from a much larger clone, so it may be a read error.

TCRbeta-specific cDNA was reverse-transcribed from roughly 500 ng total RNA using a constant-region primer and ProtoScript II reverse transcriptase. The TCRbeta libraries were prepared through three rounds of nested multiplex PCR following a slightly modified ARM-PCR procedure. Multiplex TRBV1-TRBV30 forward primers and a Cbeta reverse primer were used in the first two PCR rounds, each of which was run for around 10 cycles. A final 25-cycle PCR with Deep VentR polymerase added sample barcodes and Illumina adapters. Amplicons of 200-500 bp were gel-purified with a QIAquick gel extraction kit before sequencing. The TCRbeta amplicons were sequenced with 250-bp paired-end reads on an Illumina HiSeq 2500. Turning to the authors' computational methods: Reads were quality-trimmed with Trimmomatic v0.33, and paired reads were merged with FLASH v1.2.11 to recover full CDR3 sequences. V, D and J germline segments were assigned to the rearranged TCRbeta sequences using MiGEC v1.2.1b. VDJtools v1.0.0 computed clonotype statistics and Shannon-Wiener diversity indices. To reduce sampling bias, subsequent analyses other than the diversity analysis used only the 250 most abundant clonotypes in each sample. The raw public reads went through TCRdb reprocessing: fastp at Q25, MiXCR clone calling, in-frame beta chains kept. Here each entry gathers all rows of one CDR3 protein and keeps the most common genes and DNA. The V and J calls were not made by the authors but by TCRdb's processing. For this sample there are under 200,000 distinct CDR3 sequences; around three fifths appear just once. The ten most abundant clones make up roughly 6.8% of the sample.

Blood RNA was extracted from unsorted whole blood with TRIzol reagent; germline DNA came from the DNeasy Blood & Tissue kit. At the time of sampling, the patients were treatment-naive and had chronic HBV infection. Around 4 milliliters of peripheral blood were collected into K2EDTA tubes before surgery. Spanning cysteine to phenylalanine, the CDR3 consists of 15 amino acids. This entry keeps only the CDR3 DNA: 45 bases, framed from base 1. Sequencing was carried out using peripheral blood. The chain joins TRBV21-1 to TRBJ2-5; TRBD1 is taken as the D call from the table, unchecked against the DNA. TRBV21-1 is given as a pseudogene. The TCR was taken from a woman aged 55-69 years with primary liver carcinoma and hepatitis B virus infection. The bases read TGTGCCAGCAGCGAAGCGTCGGGCGCCGGGGAGACCCAGTACTTC. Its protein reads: CASSEASGAGETQYF.